These 27 T cell receptor beta chains were all obtained from the same sample, sequenced in a study of shared clonotypes between healthy human individuals. The assay was immunoSEQ multiplex PCR, and TCRdb's table has in-frame clones only and misses some. Found here are over a million clones, around 75% of them singletons; the top ten hold over 1.3%. Input material: memory CD4+ T cells sorted from blood. The subset denotes: CD45RA-negative fraction. These receptors came from a young man in good health.

The V and J genes are TRBV15 and TRBJ2-7; 7 nucleotides match TRBD2. With 0 bases clipped from V and 2 bases from J, the junction kept 4 bases outside the gene matches. CDR3 length: 15 residues. Germline values: CDR1 LNHNV, CDR2 YYDKDF (reference sequence). In DNA, the CDR3 is TGTGCCACCAGCAGAGAAGTGAGCGGGACCTACGAGCAGTACTTC. Amino acids: CATSREVSGTYEQYF.

The rearrangement uses TRBV13 and TRBJ2-7, with D perhaps matching TRBD1 or TRBD2 (5 bases each). The CDR3 runs to 17 residues. Germline loops: CDR1 PRHDT, CDR2 FYEKMQ (reference sequence). Trimming took 2 bases from V and 0 from J, leaving 17 bases between them. CDR3 nucleotide sequence: TGTGCCAGCAGCTTAAAAAGAGGTGAGGGGCTCTCCTACGAGCAGTACTTC. The encoded protein is CASSLKRGEGLSYEQYF.

The J gene is TRBJ2-5, the V gene TRBV7-2, with 14 bases that match TRBD2. CDR1 and CDR2 (germline): SGHTA, FQGNSA. This CDR3 is built from 19 residues. With 4 bases clipped from V and 5 bases from J, the junction kept 15 bases outside the gene matches. The CDR3 bases are TGTGCCAGCAGCTCGGTGGGGACTAGCGGGGGAACCTCCGGTGAGACCCAGTACTTC. Protein sequence: CASSSVGTSGGTSGETQYF. The variable domain in full, completed from reference TRBV7-2 and TRBJ2-5, reads GAGVSQSPSNKVTEKGKDVELRCDPISGHTALYWYRQSLGQGLEFLIYFQGNSAPDKSGLPSDRFSAERTGGSVSTLTIQRTQQEDSAVYLCASSSVGTSGGTSGETQYFGPGTRLLVL.

This chain connects TRBV14 to TRBJ1-1, with TRBD1 matching over 7 bases. Germline loops: CDR1 SGHDN, CDR2 FVKESK. V shed 3 bases and J 4 bases; nucleotides not matched to a gene: 5. There are 14 residues in the CDR3. CDR3 DNA: TGTGCCAGCAGCCAGCAAACAGGGGCCACTGAAGCTTTCTTT. Protein product: CASSQQTGATEAFF.

This clone has only a few counts. The V gene is TRBV30, the J gene TRBJ2-3; unclear D gene. Trimming took off 2 bases at V and 4 bases at J, with 7 bases between the two ends. The CDR3 has 12 amino acids. Germline-derived CDR1 and CDR2 are GTSNPN and SVGIG (reference sequence). For the CDR3, the DNA is TGTGCCTGGAGTCCAGTACCAGATACGCAGTATTTT. It yields the protein CAWSPVPDTQYF. The full variable domain, its missing parts supplied by reference TRBV30 and TRBJ2-3, is SQTIHQWPATLVQPVGSPLSLECTVEGTSNPNLYWYRQAAGRGLQLLFYSVGIGQISSEVPQNLSASRPQDRQFILSSKKLLLSDSGFYLCAWSPVPDTQYFGPGTRLTVL.

J is TRBJ2-5 and V is TRBV11-2, with 9 bases lining up with TRBD1. The germline CDR1 and CDR2 sequences are SGHAT and FQNNGV. After removal of 6 bases from V and 1 base from J, the junction contained 9 bases not matched to a gene. The CDR3 consists of 16 residues. In nucleotides, the CDR3 is TGTGCCAGCAGACGACCGGGACAGGGCATCCAAGAGACCCAGTACTTC. Translating gives CASRRPGQGIQETQYF.

The gene calls are TRBV28 and TRBJ2-5; D possibly corresponds to TRBD2 (5 bases). Judging by the DNA end, TRBJ2-7 fits better; the J call may be wrong. CDR1 MDHEN and CDR2 SYDVKM come from the germline V gene. The CDR3 runs to 11 residues. The DNA for the CDR3 is TGTGCCAGCAGCTCGGGGAACGAGCAGTACTTC. The encoded protein is CASSSGNEQYF.

Only a few counts were recorded for this clone. The gene calls are TRBV2 and TRBJ2-5; D might be TRBD1 (6 bases). The germline V gene has CDR1 SNHLY and CDR2 FYNNEI. V was clipped by 5 bases and J by 4 bases, with 11 bases between them. CDR3 length: 13 residues. The chain's CDR3 is CASSPWGPETQYF. The CDR3 DNA sequence: TGTGCCAGCAGTCCATGGGGGCCAGAGACCCAGTACTTC.

CDR3 DNA sequence: TGTGCCACCGCTCGGGTGACCAAAAACATTCAGTACTTC. This translates into CATARVTKNIQYF. The rearrangement links TRBV10-3 to TRBJ2-4; D remains ambiguous. The CDR3 runs to 13 residues. V lost 10 bases, J lost 2 bases, and 12 bases lay in between. Germline assignment: CDR1 ENHRY and CDR2 SYGVKD.

V and J are TRBV6-4 and TRBJ2-7; D remains unclear. V lost 0 bases, J lost 5 bases, and 23 bases lay in between. Germline CDR1 is MRHNA and CDR2 is SNTAGT. The CDR3 length is 18 residues. CDR3 sequence reads: CASSDSATPERPFDEQYF. The CDR3 DNA reads TGTGCCAGCAGTGACTCGGCGACCCCCGAAAGGCCCTTTGACGAGCAGTACTTC.

Many counts were recorded for this clone. The chain recombines TRBV7-2 with TRBJ2-7, with D perhaps TRBD1 or TRBD2 (5 bases each). The V and J ends lost 7 bases and 6 bases respectively, with 13 bases between them. The CDR3 spans 12 residues. Per the germline V gene, CDR1 is SGHTA and CDR2 is FQGNSA. The CDR3 here is CASTPERGEQYF. CDR3 bases: TGTGCCAGCACCCCCGAGAGGGGCGAGCAGTACTTC.

V usage is TRBV5-1 and J usage is TRBJ2-6; no definite D call. Germline lookup yields CDR1 SGHRS and CDR2 YFSETQ. The V and J ends lost 0 bases and 0 bases respectively, with 13 bases between them. This CDR3 is 18 amino acids long. The CDR3 region is CASSLALQASSGANVLTF. The CDR3 DNA is TGCGCCAGCAGCTTGGCCTTGCAGGCCAGCTCTGGGGCCAACGTCCTGACTTTC.

V usage is TRBV15 and J usage is TRBJ1-4; TRBD1 aligns across 11 bases. The CDR3 is made up of 18 amino acids. V dropped 0 bases and J dropped 6; count of bases not matched to a gene: 9. The germline gives CDR1 LNHNV, CDR2 YYDKDF (reference sequence). The CDR3 is CATSRDQGQGAFDEKLFF. In nucleotides, the CDR3 is TGTGCCACCAGCAGAGATCAAGGACAGGGGGCTTTCGATGAAAAACTGTTTTTT.

The V and J genes are TRBV5-5 and TRBJ2-3; D gene unclear. CDR1 and CDR2 (germline): SGHKS, YYEKEE (reference sequence). The CDR3 has 12 residues. With 0 bases removed from V and 3 bases from J, the gap between germline ends came to 2 bases. CDR3 amino acids: CASSLETDTQYF. The CDR3 DNA follows: TGTGCCAGCAGCTTGGAAACAGATACGCAGTATTTT.

CDR3 region: CASSLDGARGDTQYF. The CDR3 nucleotides are TGTGCCAGCAGCTTAGACGGGGCGCGGGGAGATACGCAGTATTTT. V and J are TRBV7-2 and TRBJ2-3; tentatively, D is TRBD2 (6 bases). The CDR3 has 15 amino acids. V lost 1 base and J lost 5, with 13 bases in between. Germline CDR1 is SGHTA and CDR2 is FQGNSA. Full variable domain (rest looked up from reference TRBV7-2 and TRBJ2-3): GAGVSQSPSNKVTEKGKDVELRCDPISGHTALYWYRQSLGQGLEFLIYFQGNSAPDKSGLPSDRFSAERTGGSVSTLTIQRTQQEDSAVYLCASSLDGARGDTQYFGPGTRLTVL.

V usage is TRBV11-2 and J usage is TRBJ2-1; tentatively, D is TRBD1 (6 bases). Germline V lookup: CDR1 SGHAT, CDR2 FQNNGV. The V end lost 4 bases, the J end lost 5 bases, and 15 bases lay between the germline ends. The CDR3 is 15 amino acids. The CDR3 spells CASSSYKGVNNEQFF. The CDR3 DNA sequence: TGTGCCAGCAGCTCGTACAAGGGGGTGAACAATGAGCAGTTCTTC.

CDR3 DNA: TGTGCCAGCAGTTCTCAAATTGGCTACACCTTC. It codes for CASSSQIGYTF. This chain uses TRBV28 with TRBJ1-2; D ambiguous. V lost 4 bases, J lost 7 bases, and 7 bases lay in between. Germline CDR1 reads MDHEN; CDR2 reads SYDVKM. This CDR3 has 11 amino acids.

This rearrangement joins TRBV21-1 to TRBJ1-1. TRBV21-1 is a pseudogene locus. The length of the CDR3 is 15 residues. CDR3 bases: TGTGCCAGCAGCAAAGTAGGCCCGGCGGGGACTGAAGCTTTCTTT. Translated: CASSKVGPAGTEAFF.

This rearrangement joins TRBV4-3 to TRBJ2-3; 7 nucleotides agree with TRBD1. This CDR3 has 14 amino acids. V shed 0 bases, J shed 5 bases, and the junction held 2 bases outside the gene matches. Germline V lookup: CDR1 LGHNA, CDR2 YSLEER. CDR3: CASSQDRQGDTQYF. For the CDR3, the DNA is TGCGCCAGCAGCCAAGATAGACAGGGAGATACGCAGTATTTT.

The chain uses TRBV4-3 and TRBJ2-7; D may be TRBD1 (5 bases). V was cut by 8 bases and J by 1 base, with 18 bases left in between. This CDR3 comprises 15 residues. CDR1 is LGHNA, CDR2 YSLEER, per germline. CDR3 region: CASCPREGPSYEQYF. CDR3 bases: TGCGCCAGCTGTCCCAGGGAAGGGCCTTCCTACGAGCAGTACTTC.

The V gene is TRBV11-2, the J gene TRBJ1-3, with TRBD1 matching over 7 bases. CDR1 is SGHAT and CDR2 is FQNNGV in the germline V gene. The CDR3 runs 16 residues. V lost 1 base, J lost 3 bases, and 6 bases stayed unmatched. The CDR3 region has the DNA TGTGCCAGCAGCTTAGGGGCAGGGGGAAGTGGAAACACCATATATTTT. Its translation: CASSLGAGGSGNTIYF.

This clone was seen a handful of times. This rearrangement joins TRBV18 to TRBJ2-7; D perhaps matches TRBD1 (6 bases). The V gene's germline CDR1 is KGHSH and CDR2 LQKENI. The CDR3 totals 16 residues. The V end lost 2 bases, the J end lost 2 bases, and 16 bases lay between the germline ends. The CDR3 region has the DNA TGTGCCAGCTCACCATCCGGGCCGAGGACAGCCTACGAGCAGTACTTC. It codes for CASSPSGPRTAYEQYF.

J is TRBJ2-3 and V is TRBV7-2, with D perhaps TRBD2 (6 bases). The CDR3 runs 14 residues. CDR1 SGHTA and CDR2 FQGNSA come from the germline V gene. Trimming took off 5 bases at V and 1 base at J, with 10 bases between the two ends. CDR3 sequence reads: CASSLGEGTDTQYF. The CDR3 region has the DNA TGTGCCAGCAGCCTGGGGGAGGGCACAGATACGCAGTATTTT.

This clone was found a few times. This rearrangement joins TRBV5-6 to TRBJ2-7, with 11 bases aligning to TRBD2. This CDR3 is built from 14 residues. Germline V gene lookup returns CDR1 SGHDT and CDR2 YYEEEE. J lost 5 bases, V lost 5 bases, and 6 bases had no gene match. The CDR3 bases are TGTGCCAGCAGTCTTAGCGGGGGGGCGAACGAGCAGTACTTC. Protein product: CASSLSGGANEQYF.

V usage is TRBV18 and J usage is TRBJ2-5; 9 bases map to TRBD1. Trimming cost V 1 base and J 2 bases; bases outside gene matches: 5. The CDR3 sequence is 16 residues long. Per germline, CDR1 KGHSH and CDR2 LQKENI. The CDR3 nucleotides read TGTGCCAGCTCACCACAACGAGACAGGGGGCAAGAGACCCAGTACTTC. This gives the protein CASSPQRDRGQETQYF.

About this clone: A much larger clone lies a single base off, so this may be a read error. The chain is built from TRBV7-2 and TRBJ1-4; 7 positions agree with TRBD1. The V and J ends lost 1 base and 4 bases, in that order; junction bases with no gene match: 0. Per germline, CDR1 SGHTA and CDR2 FQGNSA. The CDR3 is 14 amino acids. CDR3 bases: TGTGCCAGCAGCTTAGGACAGGGTAATGAAAAACTGTTTTTT. Its translation: CASSLGQGNEKLFF.

The gene calls are TRBV6-1 and TRBJ1-1, with D tentatively TRBD1 (5 bases). CDR3 length: 13 amino acids. Germline CDR1 MNHNS, CDR2 SASEGT. V lost 4 bases, J lost 4 bases, and 10 bases lay in between. This chain's CDR3 is CASSASGLTEAFF. DNA for the CDR3: TGTGCCAGCAGTGCCTCGGGACTCACTGAAGCTTTCTTT.